These T cell receptor beta chains were read from a single sample in a study of blood T cell repertoires in COVID-19. Profiling relied on immunoSEQ multiplex PCR, and the TCRdb table lists in-frame clones only, not all of them. The repertoire consists of more than 85,000 clones, with roughly 85% occurring once and the leading ten covering just over 15%. Sequenced input: peripheral blood. Every receptor here comes from a woman older than 75 with acute or convalescent COVID-19. The CDR3 runs from the conserved cysteine through the conserved F or W.

CDR3aa: CAISESRMASGIYEQFF
j_gene: TRBJ2-1
v_gene: TRBV10-3

CDR3aa: CASSLVGGLAGTNTGELFF
j_gene: TRBJ2-2
v_gene: TRBV7-9

CDR3aa: CASSERLAGVSEQFF
j_gene: TRBJ2-1
v_gene: TRBV6-1

CDR3aa: CASSLRGLAGENNEQFF
j_gene: TRBJ2-1
v_gene: TRBV27

CDR3aa: CAISESGTSGSGEETQYF
j_gene: TRBJ2-5
v_gene: TRBV10-3

CDR3aa: CASSFTGKESIQYF
j_gene: TRBJ2-4
v_gene: TRBV7-9

CDR3aa: CASSRDYLWETQYF
j_gene: TRBJ2-5
v_gene: TRBV27

CDR3aa: CASSSPGDRTEAFF
j_gene: TRBJ1-1
v_gene: TRBV28

CDR3aa: CASSLLGQGIDNEQFF
j_gene: TRBJ2-1
v_gene: TRBV5-1

CDR3aa: CASSSRQGNTGELFF
j_gene: TRBJ2-2
v_gene: TRBV7-2

CDR3aa: CASSDRGREKLFF
j_gene: TRBJ1-4
v_gene: TRBV27

CDR3aa: CASSSPRQGNNQPQHF
j_gene: TRBJ1-5
v_gene: TRBV28

CDR3aa: CASSFQGASHEQFF
j_gene: TRBJ2-1
v_gene: TRBV5-5

CDR3aa: CASSPDGTGSTGELFF
j_gene: TRBJ2-2
v_gene: TRBV28

CDR3aa: CASRGQANTGELFF
j_gene: TRBJ2-2
v_gene: TRBV6-5

CDR3aa: CASSGRGGSSYNEQFF
j_gene: TRBJ2-1
v_gene: TRBV6-1

CDR3aa: CACPERENGGELFF
j_gene: TRBJ2-2
v_gene: TRBV30

CDR3aa: CASGTGGSETQYF
j_gene: TRBJ2-5
v_gene: TRBV2

CDR3aa: CASSERLKRVVNEKLFF
j_gene: TRBJ1-4
v_gene: TRBV2

CDR3aa: CASSLTGANQPQHF
j_gene: TRBJ1-5
v_gene: TRBV28

CDR3aa: CASSFSSGSIGELFF
j_gene: TRBJ2-2
v_gene: TRBV7-2

CDR3aa: CASSELGEKLFF
j_gene: TRBJ1-4
v_gene: TRBV6-1

CDR3aa: CASAPLAGGAGELFF
j_gene: TRBJ2-2
v_gene: TRBV6-5

CDR3aa: CASSARGNKDTEAFF
j_gene: TRBJ1-1
v_gene: TRBV19

CDR3aa: CASSFGGQGYNEQFF
j_gene: TRBJ2-1
v_gene: TRBV27

CDR3aa: CASSQGPSTDTQYF
j_gene: TRBJ2-3
v_gene: TRBV5-1

CDR3aa: CASSKFDNGTGVNPSYNEQFF
j_gene: TRBJ2-1
v_gene: TRBV21-1

CDR3aa: CASAGLDHQETQYF
j_gene: TRBJ2-5
v_gene: TRBV28

CDR3aa: CASSFGQEGTEAFF
j_gene: TRBJ1-1
v_gene: TRBV5-1

CDR3aa: CASLPRNQETQYF
j_gene: TRBJ2-5
v_gene: TRBV18

CDR3aa: CASSFGTGETGELFF
j_gene: TRBJ2-2
v_gene: TRBV7-7

CDR3aa: CASSKSANYGYTF
j_gene: TRBJ1-2
v_gene: TRBV7-6

CDR3aa: CASSVWQGGQPQHF
j_gene: TRBJ1-5
v_gene: TRBV9

CDR3aa: CASSEGGRGGETQYF
j_gene: TRBJ2-5
v_gene: TRBV6-1

CDR3aa: CASSSSEIYGYTF
j_gene: TRBJ1-2
v_gene: TRBV6-2/TRBV6-3

CDR3aa: CAISDQDRRSSYEQYF
j_gene: TRBJ2-7
v_gene: TRBV10-3

CDR3aa: CASSSGQGDQPQHF
j_gene: TRBJ1-5
v_gene: TRBV28

CDR3aa: CASSLGLAGNNEQFF
j_gene: TRBJ2-1
v_gene: TRBV7-8

CDR3aa: CASSFTSGRSDTQYF
j_gene: TRBJ2-3
v_gene: TRBV5-1

CDR3aa: CASGGVADYRDTQYF
j_gene: TRBJ2-3
v_gene: TRBV2

CDR3aa: CASSLEETQYF
j_gene: TRBJ2-5
v_gene: TRBV5-1

CDR3aa: CASSRQRTGTGNTIYF
j_gene: TRBJ1-3
v_gene: TRBV14

CDR3aa: CASSLDSTGGELFF
j_gene: TRBJ2-2
v_gene: TRBV7-9

CDR3aa: CATSRDSYGYTF
j_gene: TRBJ1-2
v_gene: TRBV15

CDR3aa: CASSWGPGQMNTEAFF
j_gene: TRBJ1-1
v_gene: TRBV27

CDR3aa: CASNTTGQPNYGYTF
j_gene: TRBJ1-2
v_gene: TRBV21-1

CDR3aa: CASSGGQGAYPGNTIYF
j_gene: TRBJ1-3
v_gene: TRBV5-4

CDR3aa: CASSHIGWGLAGPEQFF
j_gene: TRBJ2-1
v_gene: TRBV3-1/TRBV3-2

CDR3aa: CASSPQGLNTEAFF
j_gene: TRBJ1-1
v_gene: TRBV7-2

CDR3aa: CASSGTSSTGELFF
j_gene: TRBJ2-2
v_gene: TRBV10-1